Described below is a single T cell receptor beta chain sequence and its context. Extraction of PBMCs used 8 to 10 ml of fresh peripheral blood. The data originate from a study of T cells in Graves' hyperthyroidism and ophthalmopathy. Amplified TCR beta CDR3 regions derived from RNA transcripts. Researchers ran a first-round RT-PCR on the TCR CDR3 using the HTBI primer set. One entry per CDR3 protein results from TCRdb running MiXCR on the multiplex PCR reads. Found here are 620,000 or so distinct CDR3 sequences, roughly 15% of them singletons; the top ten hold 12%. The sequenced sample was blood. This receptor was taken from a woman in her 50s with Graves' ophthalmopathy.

CDR3 coding DNA: TGTGCCAGCAGCCAAGCTCAGGAGGGCACTGAAGCTTTCTTT. Translation gives CASSQAQEGTEAFF. This chain uses TRBV4-2 with TRBJ1-1; D not resolved. Germline CDR1 and CDR2: LGHNA and YNFKEQ. V dropped 1 base and J dropped 4 bases, with 10 bases sitting between them. There are 14 residues in the CDR3.